These 26 T cell receptor beta chains originate from one sample sequenced in a study of a mutant IDH1 vaccine in newly diagnosed glioma. No antigen has been identified for these receptors. As to time point: week 11, during vaccination. Doses consisted of 300 ug of mutant IDH1 20-mer peptide each, paired with topical imiquimod. Assay: immunoSEQ multiplex PCR; the TCRdb copy retains only in-frame clones and omits some. In the table there are 35,000 to 40,000 clones, about 83% of which are singletons. Sequenced material: PBMCs, taken from a glioma patient whose treatment included an IDH1 peptide vaccine. The source of these receptors is a man aged 35 to 55 with glioma.

This clone occurred a few times. This chain's CDR3 is CASSSTRELFF. The CDR3 bases are TGTGCCAGCAGCTCGACCCGGGAGCTGTTTTTT. This chain joins TRBV5-6 and TRBJ2-2; no firm D call. The germline V gene has CDR1 SGHDT and CDR2 YYEEEE. This CDR3 is built from 11 residues. V lost 3 bases and J 9 bases, leaving 6 bases between the germline ends.

The gene calls are TRBV15 and TRBJ2-3; TRBD2 matches at 9 bases. Germline V gene data show CDR1 as LNHNV and CDR2 as YYDKDF (reference sequence). J lost 0 bases, V lost 5 bases, and 9 bases had no gene match. The CDR3 is 17 residues long. The CDR3, as DNA: TGTGCCACCAGCGGGGGGACTAGCTTATCTAGCACAGATACGCAGTATTTT. Its protein product is CATSGGTSLSSTDTQYF. The full variable domain, rest sourced from reference TRBV15 and TRBJ2-3, is DAMVIQNPRYQVTQFGKPVTLSCSQTLNHNVMYWYQQKSSQAPKLLFHYYDKDFNNEADTPDNFQSRRPNTSFCFLDIRSPGLGDTAMYLCATSGGTSLSSTDTQYFGPGTRLTVL.

There are a few counts of this clone. V is TRBV6-5 and J is TRBJ2-1; D might be TRBD1 (5 bases). Trimming took 4 bases from V and 0 from J, leaving 10 bases between them. Germline CDR1 is MNHEY and CDR2 is SVGAGI. The CDR3 is made up of 15 amino acids. The DNA of the CDR3 is TGTGCCAGCAGTTTCGACAGCATCTCCTACAATGAGCAGTTCTTC. It yields the protein CASSFDSISYNEQFF.

The chain joins TRBV5-1 to TRBJ2-2; no definite D call. The germline CDR1 and CDR2 sequences are SGHRS and YFSETQ. This CDR3 region has 15 residues. V shed 2 bases and J shed 5 bases, with 13 bases lying between them. The CDR3 sequence is CASSFAVDSTGELFF. The CDR3 DNA reads TGCGCCAGCAGCTTCGCAGTTGATTCTACCGGGGAGCTGTTTTTT.

The rearrangement uses TRBV18 and TRBJ1-4, with D unresolved. Trimming shortened V by 5 bases and J by 0 bases, and 10 bases separated the two germline ends. The CDR3 extends over 15 amino acids. Germline V lookup: CDR1 KGHSH, CDR2 LQKENI. CDR3 bases: TGTGCCAGCTCAAACACACTTGCAACTAATGAAAAACTGTTTTTT. It translates to CASSNTLATNEKLFF.

This chain joins TRBV9 and TRBJ2-5; D ambiguous. This CDR3 comprises 15 residues. Germline V lookup: CDR1 SGDLS, CDR2 YYNGEE. V was shortened by 0 bases and J by 2 bases, with 11 bases between the two germline ends. For the CDR3, the DNA is TGTGCCAGCAGCGTAGCTTCGACCACACAAGAGACCCAGTACTTC. Protein product: CASSVASTTQETQYF.

The V gene is TRBV6-5, the J gene TRBJ2-7; D possibly matches TRBD1 or TRBD2 (6 bases each). V was trimmed by 0 bases and J by 4 bases, leaving 16 bases between them. The CDR3 sequence is 16 residues long. CDR1 MNHEY and CDR2 SVGAGI come from the germline V gene. The CDR3, as DNA: TGTGCCAGCAGTTACTCGACGGGAGACAGGACTTACGAGCAGTACTTC. This codes for CASSYSTGDRTYEQYF.

This chain joins TRBV11-2 and TRBJ2-4; the D gene is possibly TRBD1 (6 bases). V was trimmed by 3 bases and J by 5 bases, leaving 14 bases between them. The CDR3 covers 15 residues. Germline CDR1 SGHAT, CDR2 FQNNGV. The CDR3 spells CASSFTGTSENIQYF. The CDR3 region has the DNA TGTGCCAGCAGCTTCACCGGGACAAGCGAAAACATTCAGTACTTC.

V gene TRBV20-1 combines with J gene TRBJ2-7; 12 bases match TRBD2. After removal of 7 bases from V and 7 bases from J, the junction contained 2 bases not matched to a gene. The germline V gene encodes CDR1 DFQATT and CDR2 SNEGSKA (reference sequence). The CDR3 contains 11 residues. The CDR3 protein is CSGTSGMEQYF. The DNA of the CDR3 is TGCAGTGGGACTAGCGGGATGGAGCAGTACTTC.

The chain has TRBV6-6 and TRBJ2-1; 8 positions agree with TRBD2. The CDR3 runs to 14 residues. V lost 0 bases to trimming and J lost 7 bases; unmatched junction nucleotides: 2. From germline, CDR1 is MNHNY and CDR2 SVGAGI (reference sequence). The CDR3 DNA reads TGTGCCAGCAGTTACTCAGAGCGGGGGAATGAGCAGTTCTTC. Protein product: CASSYSERGNEQFF.

The V call is TRBV5-1, the J call TRBJ1-1; 9 bases align to TRBD1. The length of the CDR3 is 19 residues. With V trimmed by 2 bases and J by 3 bases, 17 bases remained unmatched. The germline V gene has CDR1 SGHRS and CDR2 YFSETQ. The CDR3 spells CASSLPVVTGGSGDTEAFF. The CDR3, as DNA: TGCGCCAGCAGCTTACCGGTCGTGACAGGGGGGTCTGGGGACACTGAAGCTTTCTTT.

J is TRBJ1-5 and V is TRBV6-5; perhaps TRBD1 as D (6 bases). V was pared by 5 bases and J by 5 bases, with 16 bases between. The CDR3 spans 15 residues. Germline V CDR1 and CDR2: MNHEY, SVGAGI. The DNA for the CDR3 is TGTGCCAGCAGTCGCTTGGCCAGGGGCGATCAGCCCCAGCATTTT. This translates into CASSRLARGDQPQHF.

The CDR3 region has the DNA TGCGCCAGCAGCCAGCGGACAGGGGTGGAGACCCAGTACTTC. As protein: CASSQRTGVETQYF. This chain links TRBV4-3 with TRBJ2-5, with 9 positions matching TRBD1. V dropped 3 bases and J dropped 5; count of bases not matched to a gene: 4. The V gene's germline CDR1 is LGHNA and CDR2 YSLEER. The CDR3 has 14 amino acids.

Notes on this clone: This sample also contains other DNA sequences that code for the same CDR3. The chain uses TRBV29-1 and TRBJ2-1; TRBD2 matches at 8 bases. The CDR3 runs 14 residues. V shed 4 bases, J shed 2 bases, and the junction held 4 bases outside the gene matches. Germline V CDR1 and CDR2: SQVTM, ANQGSEA. In DNA, the CDR3 is TGCAGCGTTGGCGGGGGGAGACCCTACAATGAGCAGTTCTTC. Protein sequence: CSVGGGRPYNEQFF.

The V gene is TRBV7-9, the J gene TRBJ2-5; 12 bases line up with TRBD2. The CDR3 totals 18 residues. Germline V gene lookup returns CDR1 SEHNR and CDR2 FQNEAQ (reference sequence). J gave up 9 bases and V 3 bases, and 17 bases lay outside the gene matches. The CDR3 loop reads CASSFDGTSGRRGASQYF. CDR3 sequence (DNA): TGTGCCAGCAGCTTTGACGGAACTAGCGGGAGGAGGGGGGCGTCCCAGTACTTC.

The genes are TRBV4-1 and TRBJ2-2; D not certain. Per germline, CDR1 MGHRA and CDR2 YSYEKL. V was cut by 1 base and J by 6 bases, with 9 bases left in between. CDR3 size: 14 residues. CDR3: CASSQGPMAGELFF. In DNA, the CDR3 is TGCGCCAGCAGCCAAGGGCCTATGGCCGGGGAGCTGTTTTTT.

Here the CDR3 reads CASSRGSGIEADTQYF. CDR3 bases: TGCGCCAGCAGCCGTGGGAGCGGGATAGAGGCAGATACGCAGTATTTT. The chain couples TRBV4-1 to TRBJ2-3; 7 bases are shared with TRBD2. The CDR3 is 16 amino acids. V lost 4 bases, J lost 4 bases, and 11 bases stayed unmatched. Germline V lookup: CDR1 MGHRA, CDR2 YSYEKL.

V and J are TRBV5-6 and TRBJ1-1; maybe TRBD1 (5 bases). V dropped 1 base and J dropped 5 bases, with 12 bases sitting between them. Germline CDR1 is SGHDT and CDR2 is YYEEEE. This CDR3 has 14 amino acids. CDR3 region: CASSLWGGRTEAFF. The CDR3 nucleotides read TGTGCCAGCAGCTTGTGGGGGGGAAGGACTGAAGCTTTCTTT.

The chain couples TRBV7-8 to TRBJ1-2; TRBD1 matches 11 bases. Germline V gives CDR1 SGHVS, CDR2 FQNEAQ. CDR3 size: 14 residues. V lost 5 bases, J lost 7 bases, and 6 bases stayed unmatched. As DNA, the CDR3 is TGTGCCAGCAGCATCCCCGGGACAGGGGGTGGCTACACCTTC. This sequence encodes CASSIPGTGGGYTF.

The chain links TRBV6-6 to TRBJ2-7, with TRBD2 matching 8 bases. With V trimmed by 5 bases and J by 0 bases, 3 bases remained unmatched. From germline, CDR1 is MNHNY and CDR2 SVGAGI (reference sequence). The CDR3 is 14 residues long. CDR3 nucleotides: TGTGCCAGCAGTCCTGGACTAGCCTCCTACGAGCAGTACTTC. It is translated as CASSPGLASYEQYF.

V usage is TRBV2 and J usage is TRBJ2-2; no firm D call. The CDR3 has 15 amino acids. Germline V gene lookup returns CDR1 SNHLY and CDR2 FYNNEI. With 5 bases removed from V and 0 bases from J, the gap between germline ends came to 10 bases. CDR3 loop: CASSRQAANTGELFF. CDR3 in DNA: TGTGCCAGCAGTCGGCAGGCAGCGAACACCGGGGAGCTGTTTTTT.

The chain combines TRBV6-5 with TRBJ1-2, with 8 bases fitting TRBD1. Germline CDR1 is MNHEY and CDR2 is SVGAGI. CDR3 length equals 15 residues. V lost 0 bases and J lost 8; bases outside the gene matches: 8. The CDR3 DNA sequence: TGTGCCAGCAGTTACTCAGGACAGGGAAGGTGGGGCTACACCTTC. Its translation is CASSYSGQGRWGYTF.

This CDR3 reads CASRPTGERNTIYF. Here the CDR3 DNA reads TGTGCCAGCAGGCCGACAGGGGAAAGAAACACCATATATTTT. The chain couples TRBV6-5 to TRBJ1-3; 8 bases line up with TRBD1. After removal of 6 bases from V and 5 bases from J, the junction contained 6 bases not matched to a gene. Germline CDR1 MNHEY, CDR2 SVGAGI. The CDR3 is 14 residues long.

This chain joins TRBV5-6 and TRBJ2-1; 7 bases match TRBD2. The V gene's germline CDR1 is SGHDT and CDR2 YYEEEE. J lost 14 bases, V lost 5 bases, and 10 bases had no gene match. The CDR3 totals 12 residues. CDR3 nucleotides: TGTGCCAGCAGGATGGGGGGACTAAGGGAGTTCTTC. Translation gives CASRMGGLREFF.

The chain joins TRBV5-6 to TRBJ2-1; 8 nucleotides agree with TRBD1. V lost 4 bases and J lost 7; bases outside the gene matches: 4. CDR1 and CDR2 (germline): SGHDT, YYEEEE. This CDR3 has 13 amino acids. The CDR3 spells CASSATGENEQFF. CDR3 sequence (DNA): TGTGCCAGCAGCGCGACAGGGGAGAATGAGCAGTTCTTC.

The chain employs TRBV19 and TRBJ1-2; 7 bases align to TRBD1. The CDR3 length is 15 residues. V trimming: 6 bases; J trimming: 8 bases; junction bases outside the gene matches: 15. Looked up from germline, CDR1 is LNHDA and CDR2 is SQIVND (reference sequence). The CDR3 spells CASSPGRGLWSGYTF. CDR3 nucleotide sequence: TGTGCCAGTAGCCCAGGTAGGGGGCTATGGTCGGGCTACACCTTC.